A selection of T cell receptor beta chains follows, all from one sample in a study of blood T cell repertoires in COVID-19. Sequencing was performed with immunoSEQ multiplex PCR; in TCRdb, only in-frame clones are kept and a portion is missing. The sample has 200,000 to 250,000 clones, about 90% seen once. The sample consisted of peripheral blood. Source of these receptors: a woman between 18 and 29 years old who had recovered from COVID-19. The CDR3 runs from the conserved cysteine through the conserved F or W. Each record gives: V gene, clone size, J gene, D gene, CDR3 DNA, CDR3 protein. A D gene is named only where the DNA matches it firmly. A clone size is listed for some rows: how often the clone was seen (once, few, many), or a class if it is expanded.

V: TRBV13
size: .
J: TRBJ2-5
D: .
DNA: TGTGCCAGCAGCTTAGCCGTCCAAGAGACCCAGTACTTC
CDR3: CASSLAVQETQYF

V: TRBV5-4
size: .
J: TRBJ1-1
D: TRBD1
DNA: TGTGCCAGCAGTTACAGGGGAATGAGGCACACTGAAGCTTTCTTT
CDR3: CASSYRGMRHTEAFF

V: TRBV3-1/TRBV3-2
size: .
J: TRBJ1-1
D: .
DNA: TGTGCCAGCAGCCCACGGACATTTCACACTGAAGCTTTCTTT
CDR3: CASSPRTFHTEAFF

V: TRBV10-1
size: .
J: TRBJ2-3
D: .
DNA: TGCGCCAGCAGTGAGTCGACTCCGGGAAGAGGGCTTAGCACAGATACGCAGTATTTT
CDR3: CASSESTPGRGLSTDTQYF

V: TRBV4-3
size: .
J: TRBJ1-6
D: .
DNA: TGCGCCAGCAGCCAAGATTCGGAGAAGGATACACCCCTCCACTTT
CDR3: CASSQDSEKDTPLHF

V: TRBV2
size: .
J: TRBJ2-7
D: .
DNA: TGTGCCACGAGAGGACAGTCCCTGGACGAGCAGTACTTC
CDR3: CATRGQSLDEQYF

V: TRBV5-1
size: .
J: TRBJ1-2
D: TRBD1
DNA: TGCGCCAGCAGCGGGACAGGGGACTACGGCTACACCTTC
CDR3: CASSGTGDYGYTF

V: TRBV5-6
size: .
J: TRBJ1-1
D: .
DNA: TGTGCCAGCAGCTTGGACAGGATGAACACTGAAGCTTTCTTT
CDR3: CASSLDRMNTEAFF

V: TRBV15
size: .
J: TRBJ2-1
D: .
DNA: TGTGCCACCAGCAGAGTCGGGAGCTCCTACAATGAGCAGTTCTTC
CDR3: CATSRVGSSYNEQFF

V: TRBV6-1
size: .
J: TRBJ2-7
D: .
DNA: TGTGCCAGCAGTGAAGCAGTGGGACATTCCTCCTACGAGCAGTACTTC
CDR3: CASSEAVGHSSYEQYF

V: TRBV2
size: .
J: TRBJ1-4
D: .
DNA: TGTGCCAGCAGTGCTCCCCTTTTGGGGGGGGAAAAACTGTTTTTT
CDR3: CASSAPLLGGEKLFF

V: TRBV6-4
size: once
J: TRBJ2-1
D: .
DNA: TGTGCCAGCAGTGAGAGTAGTAACAATGAGCAGTTCTTC
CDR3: CASSESSNNEQFF

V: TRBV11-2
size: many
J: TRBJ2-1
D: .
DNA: TGTGCCAGCAGCTTAGGGGCGGGGAGCTCCTACAATGAGCAGTTCTTC
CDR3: CASSLGAGSSYNEQFF

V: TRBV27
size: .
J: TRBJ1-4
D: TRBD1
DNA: TGTGCCAGCAGTACATCCATGGGGACAGCTGAAAAACTGTTTTTT
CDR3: CASSTSMGTAEKLFF

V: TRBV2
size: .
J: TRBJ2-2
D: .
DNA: TGTGCCAGCAGTGCGCCAGGCCCTCCGGGGGAGCTGTTTTTT
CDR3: CASSAPGPPGELFF

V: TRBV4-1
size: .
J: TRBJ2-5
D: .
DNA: TGCGCCAGCAGCCAGGGGGGAGAAGAGACCCAGTACTTC
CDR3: CASSQGGEETQYF

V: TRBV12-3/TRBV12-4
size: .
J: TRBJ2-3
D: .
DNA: TGTGCCAGCAGCATAGGGGCCCCAGATACGCAGTATTTT
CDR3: CASSIGAPDTQYF

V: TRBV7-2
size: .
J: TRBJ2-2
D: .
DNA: TGTGCCAGCAGCGTTGACAGAAACACCGGGGAGCTGTTTTTT
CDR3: CASSVDRNTGELFF

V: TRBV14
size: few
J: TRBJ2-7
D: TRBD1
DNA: TGTGCCAGCAGTGGACAGGGGGCGAGGTACGAGCAGTACTTC
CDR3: CASSGQGARYEQYF

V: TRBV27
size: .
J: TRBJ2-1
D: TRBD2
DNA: TGTGCCAGCAGTCTGGGACTAGCGGGAAATAATGAGCAGTTCTTC
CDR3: CASSLGLAGNNEQFF

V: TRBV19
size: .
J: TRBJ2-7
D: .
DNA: TGTGCCAGTAGTATAGAAACTCGGCAGTACTTC
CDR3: CASSIETRQYF

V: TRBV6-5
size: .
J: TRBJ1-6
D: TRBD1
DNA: TGTGCCAGCAGTTACTGGGGACAGGGGCAGAATTCACCCCTCCACTTT
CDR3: CASSYWGQGQNSPLHF

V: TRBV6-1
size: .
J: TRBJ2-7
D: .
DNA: TGTGCCAGCAGTGAGGGGCACGCCCCGATGACAGTTACCTACGAGCAGTACTTC
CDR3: CASSEGHAPMTVTYEQYF

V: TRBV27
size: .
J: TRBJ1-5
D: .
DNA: TGTGCCAGCAGTTTAAAGGGGAATCAGTATAGCAATCAGCCCCAGCATTTT
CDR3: CASSLKGNQYSNQPQHF

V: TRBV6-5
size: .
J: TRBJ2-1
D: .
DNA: TGTGCCAGCAGTTACCTGGGCCGCAATGAGCAGTTCTTC
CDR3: CASSYLGRNEQFF

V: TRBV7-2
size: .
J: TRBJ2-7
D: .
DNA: TGTGCCAGCAGCTGGGACCGGGACTCCCGCTACGAGCAGTACTTC
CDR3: CASSWDRDSRYEQYF

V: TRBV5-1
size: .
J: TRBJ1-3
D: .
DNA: TGCGCCAGCAGCTTGGGCCAGGGCTTCACCGGAAACACCATATATTTT
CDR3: CASSLGQGFTGNTIYF

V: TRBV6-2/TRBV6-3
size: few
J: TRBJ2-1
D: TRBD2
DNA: TGTGCCAGCAGTTACTCACCCCCAGCGGGAGTCTACAATGAGCAGTTCTTC
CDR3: CASSYSPPAGVYNEQFF

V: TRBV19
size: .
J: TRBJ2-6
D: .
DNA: TGTGCCAGTAGTATCGGCGGGGCGGCCAACGTCCTGACTTTC
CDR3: CASSIGGAANVLTF

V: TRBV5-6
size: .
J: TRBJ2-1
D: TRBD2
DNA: TGTGCCAGCAGCTCCCTAGCGGGCTCCTACAATGAGCAGTTCTTC
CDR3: CASSSLAGSYNEQFF

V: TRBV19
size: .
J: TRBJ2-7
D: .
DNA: TGTGCCAGTAGTATCGGTAGTTCCTACGAGCAGTACTTC
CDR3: CASSIGSSYEQYF

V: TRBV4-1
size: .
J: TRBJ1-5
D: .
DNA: TGCGCCCGCAGCCAAGGGGGGGGGCGAAGACGCAATCAGCCCCAGCATTTT
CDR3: CARSQGGGRRRNQPQHF

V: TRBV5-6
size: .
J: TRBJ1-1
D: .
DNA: TGTGCCAGCAGCCGGACAGAGTTGGGGAACACTGAAGCTTTCTTT
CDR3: CASSRTELGNTEAFF

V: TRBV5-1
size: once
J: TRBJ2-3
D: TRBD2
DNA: TGCGCCAGCAGCTTTCCTAGCGGGAGCGACACAGATACGCAGTATTTT
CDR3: CASSFPSGSDTDTQYF

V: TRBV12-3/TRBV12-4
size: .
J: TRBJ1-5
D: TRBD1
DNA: TGTGCCAGCAGTCGACAGGGGGACCAGCCCCAGCATTTT
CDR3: CASSRQGDQPQHF

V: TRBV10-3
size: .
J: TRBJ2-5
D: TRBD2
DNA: TGTGCCATCAGTTACACTAGCGAAGAGACCCAGTACTTC
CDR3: CAISYTSEETQYF

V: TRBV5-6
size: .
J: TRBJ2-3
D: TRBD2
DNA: TGTGCCTCTACTAGCGGCACAGATACGCAGTATTTT
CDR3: CASTSGTDTQYF

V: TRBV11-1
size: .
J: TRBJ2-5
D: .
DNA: TGTGCCAGCACCCTGAGCAGGGAATGGATAGAGACCCAGTACTTC
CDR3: CASTLSREWIETQYF

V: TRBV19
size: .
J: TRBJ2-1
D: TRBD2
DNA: TGTGCCAGTAGTGCAGCCGGGACTAGCGGTTACAATGAGCAGTTCTTC
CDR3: CASSAAGTSGYNEQFF

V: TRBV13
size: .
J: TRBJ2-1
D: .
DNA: TGTGCCAGCAGCTTAGGGACAGCCAATGAGCAGTTCTTC
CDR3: CASSLGTANEQFF

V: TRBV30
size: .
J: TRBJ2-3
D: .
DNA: TGTGCCTGGAGTGAGCTACCGGGACTCCATACGCAGTATTTT
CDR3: CAWSELPGLHTQYF

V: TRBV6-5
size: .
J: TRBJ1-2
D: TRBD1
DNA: TGTGCCAGCAGTCCGACCGGGACAGGGACCGGCTACACCTTC
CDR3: CASSPTGTGTGYTF

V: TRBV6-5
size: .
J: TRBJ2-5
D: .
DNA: TGTGCCAGCAGTTATCTTAGAGCAGGAGAGACCCAGTACTTC
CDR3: CASSYLRAGETQYF

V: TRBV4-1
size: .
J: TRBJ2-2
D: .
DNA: TGCGCCAGCAGCCAAGGGGCCCCCCCAGGGGAGCTGTTTTTT
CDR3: CASSQGAPPGELFF

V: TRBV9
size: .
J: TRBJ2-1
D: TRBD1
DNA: TGTGCCAGCAGCGGGGCTCCAGGGGGCTCCTACAATGAGCAGTTCTTC
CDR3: CASSGAPGGSYNEQFF

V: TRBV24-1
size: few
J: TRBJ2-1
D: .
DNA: TGTGCCACCAGTGCGTACAGGGATGGGAATGAGCAGTTCTTC
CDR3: CATSAYRDGNEQFF

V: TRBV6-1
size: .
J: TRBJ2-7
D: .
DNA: TGTGCCAGCAGTGAAACGGGTCCCTACGAGCAGTACTTC
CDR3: CASSETGPYEQYF

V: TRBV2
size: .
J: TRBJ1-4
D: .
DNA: TGTGCCAGCAGTAGGACAGTAATTAATGAAAAACTGTTTTTT
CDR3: CASSRTVINEKLFF